Below, 31 T cell receptor beta chains from the same sample are listed, as sequenced in a study of blood T cell repertoires in COVID-19. Method: immunoSEQ multiplex PCR; TCRdb's copy keeps in-frame clones and lacks some. The sample has 280,000 or so clones, 90% seen once. The specimen was PBMCs or T cells enriched from blood (not recorded which). These receptors were collected from a woman aged 18-29 years with acute COVID-19.

The sample holds a few counts of this clone. The V call is TRBV7-3, the J call TRBJ1-1; D not resolved. Per the germline V gene, CDR1 is SGHTA and CDR2 is FQGTGA. V gave up 0 bases and J gave up 6 bases, with 17 bases separating them. The CDR3 covers 16 residues. The chain's CDR3 is CASSLTRRVRSAEAFF. The CDR3 DNA reads TGTGCCAGCAGCTTAACTAGGAGGGTAAGATCCGCTGAAGCTTTCTTT.

This clone turned up a few times. V usage is TRBV11-3 and J usage is TRBJ2-2; D is possibly TRBD2 (6 bases). CDR1 and CDR2 (germline): SGHNT, YENEEA. This CDR3 is 14 amino acids long. V shed 4 bases and J shed 2 bases, with 8 bases lying between them. CDR3 in DNA: TGTGCCAGCAGCTGGGGGGATAACACCGGGGAGCTGTTTTTT. It codes for CASSWGDNTGELFF.

The chain employs TRBV5-5 and TRBJ1-6, with D tentatively TRBD1 (5 bases). Germline values: CDR1 SGHKS, CDR2 YYEKEE (reference sequence). The CDR3 sequence is 17 residues long. Trimming took 4 bases from V and 4 from J, leaving 18 bases between them. The CDR3 is CASSRVGQGSYNSPLHF. CDR3 nucleotide sequence: TGTGCCAGCAGCCGCGTCGGGCAGGGCTCTTATAATTCACCCCTCCACTTT. Together with reference TRBV5-5 and TRBJ1-6, the CDR3 gives the full variable domain: DAGVTQSPTHLIKTRGQQVTLRCSPISGHKSVSWYQQVLGQGPQFIFQYYEKEERGRGNFPDRFSARQFPNYSSELNVNALLLGDSALYLCASSRVGQGSYNSPLHFGNGTRLTVT.

The chain combines TRBV9 with TRBJ1-3; possible D gene TRBD1, 6 bases. The germline V gene encodes CDR1 SGDLS and CDR2 YYNGEE. The CDR3 totals 17 residues. V was cut by 1 base and J by 0 bases, with 14 bases left in between. This chain's CDR3 is CASSVQGPLSSGNTIYF. CDR3 DNA sequence: TGTGCCAGCAGCGTACAGGGGCCCTTAAGCTCTGGAAACACCATATATTTT.

This chain links TRBV6-2 or TRBV6-3 with TRBJ2-7, with D possibly being TRBD2 (6 bases). Germline CDR1 is MNHEY and CDR2 is SVGEGT. The V and J ends lost 6 bases and 2 bases respectively, with 23 bases between them. The CDR3 runs to 17 residues. Here the CDR3 reads CASSRDRIGRETYEQYF. CDR3 nucleotides: TGTGCCAGCAGCCGGGATAGGATTGGACGGGAGACCTACGAGCAGTACTTC.

V is TRBV23-1 and J is TRBJ1-5; maybe TRBD1 (6 bases). TRBV23-1 is filed as an ORF, its function uncertain. Deletions cut 3 bases from V and 1 base from J, with 16 bases between. The CDR3 consists of 17 residues. Here the CDR3 reads CASSHRTEDVSNQPQHF. In nucleotides, the CDR3 is TGCGCCAGCAGTCATAGGACAGAGGACGTGAGCAATCAGCCCCAGCATTTT.

This rearrangement joins TRBV4-2 to TRBJ2-7, with 9 bases lining up with TRBD1. CDR3 size: 15 residues. The J segment lost 5 bases and the V segment lost 1 base, leaving 6 bases of the junction unmatched. Germline V lookup: CDR1 LGHNA, CDR2 YNFKEQ. The CDR3 reads CASSQGGTGSDEQYF. CDR3 in DNA: TGTGCCAGCAGCCAAGGGGGGACAGGGAGCGACGAGCAGTACTTC.

This chain uses TRBV5-1 with TRBJ2-3; D unresolved. This CDR3 spans 17 amino acids. V was shortened by 5 bases and J by 2 bases, with 21 bases between the two germline ends. Germline CDR1 SGHRS, CDR2 YFSETQ. CDR3 sequence: CASSLGRLKYLTDTQYF. The CDR3, as DNA: TGCGCCAGCAGTCTCGGTCGACTTAAGTATCTCACAGATACGCAGTATTTT.

This clone was found once. J is TRBJ2-7 and V is TRBV9; TRBD2 aligns across 7 bases. Germline V CDR1 and CDR2: SGDLS, YYNGEE. This CDR3 is built from 15 residues. Germline trimming cut 0 bases from V and 2 bases from J; bases unmatched to any gene: 5. The CDR3 nucleotides read TGTGCCAGCAGCGTAGGGGCTAGCGGACCCTACGAGCAGTACTTC. It specifies CASSVGASGPYEQYF.

The gene calls are TRBV27 and TRBJ2-3; possible D gene TRBD2, 5 bases. Germline lookup yields CDR1 MNHEY and CDR2 SMNVEV (reference sequence). This CDR3 spans 15 amino acids. The V end was cut by 6 bases, the J end by 2 bases, with 15 bases between. The CDR3, as DNA: TGTGCCAGCAGCCAAGCGGACGGCTACACAGATACGCAGTATTTT. Its translation is CASSQADGYTDTQYF.

This clone was counted between two and nine times. This chain uses TRBV2 with TRBJ2-1; possibly TRBD2 for D (5 bases). The V end was cut by 7 bases, the J end by 10 bases, with 17 bases between. CDR3 length equals 13 residues. Germline CDR1 and CDR2: SNHLY and FYNNEI. Written as DNA, the CDR3 is TGTGCCAGCATGTTCAGCGGTGCATACGAGCAGTTCTTC. Translation gives CASMFSGAYEQFF.

This clone was observed once. This chain joins TRBV7-3 and TRBJ2-1; D not resolved. CDR1 and CDR2 (germline): SGHTA, FQGTGA. With 5 bases removed from V and 0 bases from J, the gap between germline ends came to 11 bases. This CDR3 has 15 amino acids. In DNA form, the CDR3 reads TGTGCCAGCAGCGAAACAGTAGGCTCCTACAATGAGCAGTTCTTC. Translation gives CASSETVGSYNEQFF.

The genes are TRBV3-1 (or the pseudogene TRBV3-2) and TRBJ2-7; TRBD1 aligns across 10 bases. With V trimmed by 7 bases and J by 0 bases, 6 bases remained unmatched. Germline loops: CDR1 LGHDT, CDR2 YNNKEL (reference sequence). CDR3 length: 15 residues. CDR3 sequence: CASNKDRGFSYEQYF. In nucleotides, the CDR3 is TGTGCCAGCAACAAGGACAGGGGGTTCTCCTACGAGCAGTACTTC.

A single count supports this clone. The genes are TRBV5-1 and TRBJ2-5; D is unresolved. V dropped 0 bases and J dropped 2 bases, with 8 bases sitting between them. The CDR3 has 14 residues. The germline V gene encodes CDR1 SGHRS and CDR2 YFSETQ. The CDR3 region has the DNA TGCGCCAGCAGCTTGGGGGCGCAACAAGAGACCCAGTACTTC. As protein: CASSLGAQQETQYF. Full variable domain (rest looked up from reference TRBV5-1 and TRBJ2-5): KAGVTQTPRYLIKTRGQQVTLSCSPISGHRSVSWYQQTPGQGLQFLFEYFSETQRNKGNFPGRFSGRQFSNSRSEMNVSTLELGDSALYLCASSLGAQQETQYFGPGTRLLVL.

The J gene is TRBJ1-1, the V gene TRBV18; D call uncertain. The ends were cut back, 2 bases at V and 1 base at J, with 8 bases in the middle. The CDR3 length is 14 residues. Germline CDR1 is KGHSH and CDR2 is LQKENI. The CDR3 DNA follows: TGTGCCAGCTCACCAACGGTAACGAACACTGAAGCTTTCTTT. It encodes CASSPTVTNTEAFF.

The rearrangement uses TRBV10-3 and TRBJ2-7; tentatively, D is TRBD1 (6 bases). The germline V gene encodes CDR1 ENHRY and CDR2 SYGVKD. This CDR3 contains 18 residues. V was pared by 0 bases and J by 0 bases, with 18 bases between. The CDR3 coding sequence is TGTGCCATCAGTGAGTCCAATTTCCCAGGGGTAAGCTCCTACGAGCAGTACTTC. It translates to CAISESNFPGVSSYEQYF.

The genes are TRBV5-4 and TRBJ1-3; D remains ambiguous. The CDR3 length is 13 residues. Between the trimmed V and J ends, which lost 3 bases and 0 bases, there was a span of 4 bases. Germline lookup yields CDR1 SGHNT and CDR2 YYREEE (reference sequence). The CDR3 loop is CASSSSSGNTIYF. In nucleotides, the CDR3 is TGTGCCAGCAGCTCGTCCTCTGGAAACACCATATATTTT.

The chain links TRBV27 to TRBJ1-4; D unclear. This CDR3 spans 15 amino acids. Trimming took off 2 bases at V and 0 bases at J, with 7 bases between the two ends. The germline CDR1 and CDR2 sequences are MNHEY and SMNVEV (reference sequence). Here the CDR3 DNA reads TGTGCCAGCAGTTTAGTGGGAGCAACTAATGAAAAACTGTTTTTT. Residues: CASSLVGATNEKLFF.

In its sample, this clone was seen a few times. The chain uses TRBV1 and TRBJ2-1; the DNA was not compared with TRBD2, the D call given in the table. TRBV1 has pseudogene status. CDR3 length: 16 residues. The CDR3 sequence: CTSSPLPSGRGNEQFF. The CDR3 DNA is TGCACCAGCAGCCCGCTCCCTAGCGGGAGGGGCAATGAGCAGTTCTTC.

This clone has only one observation. This chain joins TRBV5-4 and TRBJ2-7; TRBD2 might be the D (5 bases). The CDR3 has 16 amino acids. Germline V lookup: CDR1 SGHNT, CDR2 YYREEE (reference sequence). Trimming cost V 0 bases and J 5 bases, with 18 bases left between them. The CDR3 DNA sequence: TGTGCCAGCAGCTTGGACCCCCGGACTGTTTATGACGAGCAGTACTTC. This codes for CASSLDPRTVYDEQYF.

The gene calls are TRBV9 and TRBJ2-1, with D tentatively TRBD1 (5 bases). The CDR3 length is 14 residues. V lost 0 bases, J lost 3 bases, and 7 bases lay in between. The V gene's germline CDR1 is SGDLS and CDR2 YYNGEE. The CDR3 nucleotides are TGTGCCAGCAGCGTAGGGCAGGGCTACAATGAGCAGTTCTTC. It is translated as CASSVGQGYNEQFF.

This rearrangement joins TRBV18 to TRBJ2-1, with 7 bases that match TRBD2. The CDR3 sequence is 15 residues long. V trimming: 3 bases; J trimming: 4 bases; junction bases outside the gene matches: 6. Germline V gives CDR1 KGHSH, CDR2 LQKENI. The CDR3: CASSPQAGLYNEQFF. For the CDR3, the DNA is TGTGCCAGCTCACCTCAAGCGGGGCTATACAATGAGCAGTTCTTC.

CDR3 sequence reads: CASSPRKGYTEAFF. For the CDR3, the DNA is TGTGCCAGCTCACCACGGAAGGGGTACACTGAAGCTTTCTTT. The V and J genes are TRBV18 and TRBJ1-1; D is possibly TRBD1 (5 bases). CDR3 length: 14 amino acids. Germline CDR1 reads KGHSH; CDR2 reads LQKENI. The V gene lost 1 base and the J gene lost 3 bases, with 9 bases spanning the gap. Full variable domain (remainder filled in from reference TRBV18 and TRBJ1-1): NAGVMQNPRHLVRRRGQEARLRCSPMKGHSHVYWYRQLPEEGLKFMVYLQKENIIDESGMPKERFSAEFPKEGPSILRIQQVVRGDSAAYFCASSPRKGYTEAFFGQGTRLTVV.

This clone was seen once. The chain links TRBV4-1 to TRBJ1-2; D not resolved. CDR3 length equals 15 residues. Germline loops: CDR1 MGHRA, CDR2 YSYEKL. Trimming shortened V by 1 base and J by 0 bases, and 9 bases separated the two germline ends. CDR3 protein: CASSQGERTNYGYTF. The DNA for the CDR3 is TGCGCCAGCAGCCAAGGAGAGAGGACTAACTATGGCTACACCTTC.

This chain joins TRBV5-1 and TRBJ1-4; D ambiguous. Trimming left V 4 bases short and J 0 bases short, with 10 bases between. Looked up from germline, CDR1 is SGHRS and CDR2 is YFSETQ. The CDR3 is 15 residues long. The CDR3 loop is CASSPGGSTNEKLFF. The CDR3 DNA follows: TGCGCCAGCAGCCCCGGAGGGTCAACTAATGAAAAACTGTTTTTT.

The gene calls are TRBV28 and TRBJ1-6, with D possibly matching TRBD1 (5 bases). Germline lookup yields CDR1 MDHEN and CDR2 SYDVKM. V lost 7 bases, J lost 4 bases, and 17 bases lay in between. The CDR3 covers 16 residues. The CDR3 sequence: CASTAREGRYNSPLHF. The CDR3 DNA sequence: TGTGCCAGCACGGCACGGGAGGGACGGTATAATTCACCCCTCCACTTT.

The chain joins TRBV18 to TRBJ1-2; D is ambiguous. CDR3 length: 14 amino acids. Trimming cost V 2 bases and J 2 bases, with 9 bases left between them. Germline loops: CDR1 KGHSH, CDR2 LQKENI. The CDR3 nucleotides read TGTGCCAGCTCACCAGGCGACACGAACTATGGCTACACCTTC. Its protein product is CASSPGDTNYGYTF.

The genes are TRBV2 and TRBJ2-1, with D possibly being TRBD1 (5 bases). The CDR3 loop spans 10 amino acids. Germline values: CDR1 SNHLY, CDR2 FYNNEI. V was pared by 5 bases and J by 10 bases, with 6 bases between. CDR3 sequence reads: CASSYREQFF. Here the CDR3 DNA reads TGTGCCAGCAGTTACAGGGAGCAGTTCTTC. Complete variable domain (other parts from reference TRBV2 and TRBJ2-1): EPEVTQTPSHQVTQMGQEVILRCVPISNHLYFYWYRQILGQKVEFLVSFYNNEISEKSEIFDDQFSVERPDGSNFTLKIRSTKLEDSAMYFCASSYREQFFGPGTRLTVL.

This chain joins TRBV9 and TRBJ2-5, with D perhaps TRBD1 (7 bases). The CDR3 covers 16 residues. The germline gives CDR1 SGDLS, CDR2 YYNGEE. Trimming pared 3 bases from V and 2 bases from J, leaving 17 bases between. The CDR3 region is CASSASQGGRQETQYF. Written as DNA, the CDR3 is TGTGCCAGCAGCGCCAGTCAGGGGGGACGGCAAGAGACCCAGTACTTC.

This chain links TRBV7-8 with TRBJ1-2; 8 bases map to TRBD1. With 5 bases clipped from V and 6 bases from J, the junction kept 5 bases outside the gene matches. Germline V gene data show CDR1 as SGHVS and CDR2 as FQNEAQ. The CDR3 runs 13 residues. CDR3 in amino acids: CASSPRGQDGYTF. CDR3 bases: TGTGCCAGCAGCCCCAGGGGGCAGGATGGCTACACCTTC.

The V call is TRBV28, the J call TRBJ1-4; 8 bases agree with TRBD1. The CDR3 is 16 residues long. Germline CDR1 and CDR2: MDHEN and SYDVKM. V lost 2 bases, J lost 10 bases, and 12 bases stayed unmatched. Here the CDR3 reads CASSLELPQQGGKLFF. DNA for the CDR3: TGTGCCAGCAGTTTAGAACTCCCCCAACAGGGGGGAAAACTGTTTTTT.